These 19 T cell receptor beta chains were all obtained from the same sample, sequenced in a study of T cells in Graves' hyperthyroidism and ophthalmopathy. Amplified TCR beta CDR3 regions derived from RNA transcripts. First-round RT-PCR with HTBI primers amplified the TCR CDR3 region. Each CDR3 protein is one row after TCRdb ran MiXCR on the multiplex PCR reads. The repertoire holds about 270,000 distinct CDR3 sequences, with around 20% as singletons. Sequenced material: blood. The receptors were gathered from a man in his thirties or forties with Graves' ophthalmopathy.

The V gene is TRBV3-1, the J gene TRBJ2-7, with 11 nucleotides matching TRBD2. The CDR3 length is 15 residues. Germline V gene lookup returns CDR1 LGHDT and CDR2 YNNKEL (reference sequence). The junction had 5 bases not matched to a gene; V was cut back by 3 bases and J by 4 bases. The CDR3 DNA sequence: TGTGCCAGCAGCCACGGGACTAGCGGAGTGTACGAGCAGTACTTC. Translating it yields CASSHGTSGVYEQYF.

V is TRBV27 and J is TRBJ1-2, with a possible D match to TRBD1 (5 bases). There are 15 residues in the CDR3. Trimming removed 6 bases from V and 6 bases from J, with 20 bases in between. Germline CDR1 reads MNHEY; CDR2 reads SMNVEV (reference sequence). CDR3 DNA: TGTGCCAGCAGCTTGACCTGGACCGGGGCGAATGGCTACACCTTC. Amino acid sequence: CASSLTWTGANGYTF.

This clonotype has more than one count but fewer than ten. The CDR3 here is CASSSTPLGTDTQYF. The CDR3 coding sequence is TGTGCCAGCAGCTCGACACCGCTTGGCACAGATACGCAGTATTTT. The gene calls are TRBV7-8 and TRBJ2-3, with D uncertain. The CDR3 spans 15 residues. The ends were cut back, 4 bases at V and 1 base at J, with 12 bases in the middle. Germline CDR1 reads SGHVS; CDR2 reads FQNEAQ.

Worth noting for this clonotype: A read error may be the cause here, since a much bigger clone is one base away. The J gene is TRBJ2-1, the V gene TRBV20-1, with 14 bases fitting TRBD2. CDR3 length: 16 amino acids. After removal of 1 base from V and 6 bases from J, the junction contained 5 bases not matched to a gene. The germline CDR1 and CDR2 sequences are DFQATT and SNEGSKA (reference sequence). CDR3 loop: CSARGPTSGRVNEQFF. For the CDR3, the DNA is TGCAGTGCTAGAGGTCCGACTAGCGGGAGGGTCAATGAGCAGTTCTTC.

This clonotype was seen at least ten times. The chain recombines TRBV2 with TRBJ2-1, with a tentative D call TRBD2 (6 bases). This CDR3 is 16 amino acids long. In germline, CDR1 is SNHLY, CDR2 FYNNEI. V was cut by 6 bases and J by 6 bases, with 21 bases left in between. The CDR3 coding sequence is TGTGCCAGCAGCGTGAGTAGCGGAGCGAGAAGCAATGAGCAGTTCTTC. It codes for CASSVSSGARSNEQFF.

This rearrangement joins TRBV29-1 to TRBJ2-5, with D maybe TRBD1 (6 bases). V shed 4 bases and J shed 9 bases, with 15 bases lying between them. The CDR3 extends over 12 amino acids. Looked up from germline, CDR1 is SQVTM and CDR2 is ANQGSEA. The CDR3 loop reads CSVVTPRGSQYF. The CDR3 DNA reads as TGCAGCGTTGTTACTCCCAGGGGTTCCCAGTACTTC.

The chain combines TRBV12-5 with TRBJ1-1; no clear D gene. V lost 4 bases, J lost 3 bases, and 6 bases lay in between. In germline, CDR1 is LGHNT, CDR2 FRNRAP. The CDR3 loop spans 12 amino acids. The CDR3 loop is CASGSGYTEAFF. CDR3 coding DNA: TGTGCTAGTGGTTCGGGTTACACTGAAGCTTTCTTT. Together with reference TRBV12-5 and TRBJ1-1, the CDR3 gives the full variable domain: DARVTQTPRHKVTEMGQEVTMRCQPILGHNTVFWYRQTMMQGLELLAYFRNRAPLDDSGMPKDRFSAEMPDATLATLKIQPSEPRDSAVYFCASGSGYTEAFFGQGTRLTVV.

With regard to this clonotype: A clone one base away is much larger, so this may be a read error. The chain recombines TRBV28 with TRBJ2-4, with D perhaps matching TRBD1 or TRBD2 (8 bases each). The end of the DNA is better explained by TRBJ2-1, so the J call may be wrong. Germline values: CDR1 MDHEN, CDR2 SYDVKM. The CDR3 consists of 15 residues. The CDR3 DNA sequence: TGTGCCAGCAGTTCGACGGGGGGGACAGGAAACATTCAGTTCTTC. It translates to CASSSTGGTGNIQFF.

There are a few counts of this clonotype. V and J are TRBV5-6 and TRBJ1-2, with 8 nucleotides matching TRBD1. This CDR3 has 14 amino acids. Germline-derived CDR1 and CDR2 are SGHDT and YYEEEE. The V segment lost 5 bases and the J segment 6 bases; nucleotides outside the gene matches: 9. Written as DNA, the CDR3 is TGTGCCAGCAGAAGAACAGGGGGACCTGATGGCTACACCTTC. Amino acid sequence: CASRRTGGPDGYTF. Filled out from reference TRBV5-6 and TRBJ1-2, the complete variable domain reads DAGVTQSPTHLIKTRGQQVTLRCSPKSGHDTVSWYQQALGQGPQFIFQYYEEEERQRGNFPDRFSGHQFPNYSSELNVNALLLGDSALYLCASRRTGGPDGYTFGSGTRLTVV.

The chain couples TRBV9 to TRBJ2-7; tentative D call: TRBD1 (5 bases). Germline-derived CDR1 and CDR2 are SGDLS and YYNGEE. Trimming left V 0 bases short and J 0 bases short, with 10 bases between. The CDR3 spans 15 residues. In DNA form, the CDR3 reads TGTGCCAGCAGCGTAGGAAGGGGCCACTCCTACGAGCAGTACTTC. This gives the protein CASSVGRGHSYEQYF.

In its sample, this clonotype was seen a few times. This chain joins TRBV12-3 or TRBV12-4 and TRBJ2-4; 7 bases are a match to TRBD1. The CDR3 consists of 14 residues. V shed 6 bases and J 3 bases; nucleotides not matched to a gene: 5. CDR3 sequence: CASSLQGFKNIQYF. The CDR3 coding sequence is TGTGCCAGCAGCCTACAGGGGTTCAAAAACATTCAGTACTTC.

The gene calls are TRBV4-1 and TRBJ1-1; 8 bases are a match to TRBD1. CDR1 is MGHRA and CDR2 is YSYEKL in the germline V gene. The CDR3 consists of 15 residues. J was trimmed by 5 bases and V by 4 bases; bases with no gene match: 9. In DNA form, the CDR3 reads TGCGCCAGCAGCCGCTCCGGGACAGGAATAACTGAAGCTTTCTTT. It yields the protein CASSRSGTGITEAFF.

V is TRBV6-1 and J is TRBJ2-1, with TRBD2 identical over 10 bases. V shed 4 bases, J shed 4 bases, and the junction held 10 bases outside the gene matches. Germline assignment: CDR1 MNHNS and CDR2 SASEGT. The CDR3 spans 17 residues. CDR3 in DNA: TGTGCCAGCAGTGCCGGACTAGCGGCCACCCAGTACAATGAGCAGTTCTTC. Amino acid sequence: CASSAGLAATQYNEQFF.

This clonotype was seen a handful of times. The chain uses TRBV5-8 and TRBJ1-5; D is perhaps TRBD1 (6 bases). Germline CDR1 is SGHTS and CDR2 is YDEGEE. The CDR3 extends over 16 amino acids. Trimming removed 1 base at V and 0 bases at J, with 11 bases between. The CDR3 reads CASSLIGGYSNQPQHF. The CDR3 DNA is TGTGCCAGCAGCTTGATTGGGGGCTATAGCAATCAGCCCCAGCATTTT.

The chain combines TRBV9 with TRBJ2-1; 9 bases agree with TRBD1. Germline lookup yields CDR1 SGDLS and CDR2 YYNGEE. V trimming: 4 bases; J trimming: 2 bases; junction bases outside the gene matches: 4. CDR3 size: 15 residues. In nucleotides, the CDR3 is TGTGCCAGCAGCACTACAGGGGGCCCCTACAATGAGCAGTTCTTC. It specifies CASSTTGGPYNEQFF.

The sample holds many counts of this clonotype. V is TRBV28 and J is TRBJ2-7, with D perhaps TRBD2 (5 bases). The germline V and J ends were trimmed by 5 bases and 3 bases, with 17 bases remaining between them. The CDR3 extends over 15 amino acids. CDR1 is MDHEN, CDR2 SYDVKM, per germline. The CDR3 loop is CASSNPPTSLYEQYF. CDR3 nucleotide sequence: TGTGCCAGCAGTAACCCCCCCACTAGTCTCTACGAGCAGTACTTC.

This clonotype appeared a few times. J is TRBJ1-2 and V is TRBV20-1; TRBD1 agrees at 8 bases. The V segment lost 3 bases and the J segment 2 bases; nucleotides outside the gene matches: 5. Germline V CDR1 and CDR2: DFQATT, SNEGSKA (reference sequence). The CDR3 covers 14 residues. For the CDR3, the DNA is TGCAGTGCTAGGACCGGGACAGGCAACTATGGCTACACCTTC. Its protein is CSARTGTGNYGYTF.

On this clonotype itself: Possible read error: a much larger clone is one base away. The chain is built from TRBV3-1 and TRBJ2-7; D is tentatively TRBD1 or TRBD2 (5 bases each). Germline V gene sequence: CDR1 LGHDT, CDR2 YNNKEL (reference sequence). CDR3 size: 14 residues. Trimming cost V 3 bases and J 4 bases, with 13 bases left between them. CDR3: CASSQTGPEYEQYF. CDR3 bases: TGTGCCAGCAGCCAGACGGGACCTGAGTACGAGCAGTACTTC.

The chain has TRBV7-9 and TRBJ1-2, with 7 bases identical to TRBD1. V was clipped by 3 bases and J by 7 bases; unmatched bases: 5. CDR3 size: 13 residues. Per the germline V gene, CDR1 is SEHNR and CDR2 is FQNEAQ (reference sequence). CDR3 in DNA: TGTGCCAGCAGCTTCACAGGGGAGGGTGGCTACACCTTC. Translating it yields CASSFTGEGGYTF.